This T cell receptor (beta chain) was recovered during a study of blood T cell repertoires in COVID-19. Clones were read by immunoSEQ multiplex PCR, and TCRdb kept only the in-frame ones, dropping some. The sample contains approximately 100,000 clones, approximately 87% of which appear only once. Deletions cut 0 bases from V and 0 bases from J, with 10 bases between. Germline CDR1 SGHRS, CDR2 YFSETQ. The CDR3 totals 15 residues. This sequence was found in a human donor in a cohort sampled during active or convalescent COVID-19. The sequenced sample consisted of peripheral blood. The rearrangement joins TRBV5-1 to TRBJ2-7, with unresolved D. The CDR3 reads CASSLDPESSYEQYF. The CDR3 DNA sequence: TGCGCCAGCAGCTTGGATCCGGAGAGCTCCTACGAGCAGTACTTC.